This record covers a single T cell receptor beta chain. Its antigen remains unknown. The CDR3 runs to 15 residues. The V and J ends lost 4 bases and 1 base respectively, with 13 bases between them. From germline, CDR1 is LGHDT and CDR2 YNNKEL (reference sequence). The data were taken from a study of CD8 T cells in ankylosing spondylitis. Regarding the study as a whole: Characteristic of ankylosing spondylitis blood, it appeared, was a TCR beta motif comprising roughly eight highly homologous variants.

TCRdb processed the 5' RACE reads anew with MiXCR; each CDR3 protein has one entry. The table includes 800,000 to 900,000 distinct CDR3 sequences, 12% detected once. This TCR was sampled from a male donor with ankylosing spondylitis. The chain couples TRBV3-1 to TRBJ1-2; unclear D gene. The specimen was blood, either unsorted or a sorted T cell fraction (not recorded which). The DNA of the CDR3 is TGTGCCAGCAGCCCAAGGAGTATGAGTAACTATGGCTACACCTTC. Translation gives CASSPRSMSNYGYTF.